Each of the 9 T cell receptor beta chains below was sequenced from the same sample in a study of T cells after posttransplantation cyclophosphamide. Sequencing used immunoSEQ multiplex PCR; TCRdb keeps in-frame clones, though not all of them. This sample has some 43,000 clones, each found more than once. What was sequenced was PBMCs. Source of these receptors: a middle-aged man in good health, CMV-negative, and a related stem cell transplant donor.

The sample holds many counts of this clone. The rearrangement uses TRBV28 and TRBJ2-2; D is uncertain. The ends were cut back, 1 base at V and 5 bases at J, with 8 bases in the middle. Germline CDR1 reads MDHEN; CDR2 reads SYDVKM. This CDR3 is 14 amino acids long. CDR3 residues: CASSLFPGTGELFF. As DNA, the CDR3 is TGTGCCAGCAGTTTATTTCCAGGTACCGGGGAGCTGTTTTTT.

This clone was counted at least ten times. This rearrangement joins TRBV14 to TRBJ1-2; the D is unclear. This CDR3 spans 12 amino acids. Looked up from germline, CDR1 is SGHDN and CDR2 is FVKESK. Trimming removed 4 bases at V and 7 bases at J, with 10 bases between. This CDR3 reads CASSPGQLGYTF. The CDR3 DNA sequence: TGTGCCAGCAGCCCAGGTCAACTTGGCTACACCTTC.

Ten or more counts support this clone. This sequence joins TRBV6-1 and TRBJ2-7; 9 bases are shared with TRBD2. J gave up 6 bases and V 5 bases, and 8 bases lay outside the gene matches. Per germline, CDR1 MNHNS and CDR2 SASEGT. CDR3 length: 14 residues. CDR3 amino acids: CASSLAGVGREQYF. The CDR3 DNA sequence: TGTGCCAGCAGTTTAGCGGGAGTCGGTCGCGAGCAGTACTTC.

Many counts were recorded for this clone. This chain uses TRBV13 with TRBJ1-5; D is possibly TRBD1 (5 bases). Trimming removed 0 bases at V and 9 bases at J, with 12 bases between. Germline V gene sequence: CDR1 PRHDT, CDR2 FYEKMQ (reference sequence). CDR3 length: 14 residues. CDR3 protein: CASSLGGAFGPQHF. Written as DNA, the CDR3 is TGTGCCAGCAGCTTAGGTGGGGCCTTCGGGCCCCAGCATTTT.

This clone was found a few times. The chain combines TRBV28 with TRBJ2-1, with 7 nucleotides matching TRBD2. The CDR3 runs 14 residues. V shed 7 bases, J shed 4 bases, and the junction held 7 bases outside the gene matches. Germline V gene data show CDR1 as MDHEN and CDR2 as SYDVKM. This CDR3 reads CASISGTKYNEQFF. CDR3 nucleotide sequence: TGTGCCAGCATATCGGGGACTAAATACAATGAGCAGTTCTTC.

This clone was counted ten times or more. The genes are TRBV10-3 and TRBJ1-5; D might be TRBD1 (5 bases). The CDR3 is made up of 14 amino acids. Germline V CDR1 and CDR2: ENHRY, SYGVKD. The V and J ends lost 3 bases and 2 bases respectively, with 8 bases between them. CDR3 residues: CAISESGGNQPQHF. For the CDR3, the DNA is TGTGCCATCAGTGAATCGGGGGGCAATCAGCCCCAGCATTTT.

This clone has at least ten counts. This chain links TRBV5-6 with TRBJ1-4; D ambiguous. Between the trimmed V and J ends, which lost 1 base and 5 bases, there was a span of 9 bases. Germline loops: CDR1 SGHDT, CDR2 YYEEEE. CDR3 length equals 14 residues. The CDR3 region has the DNA TGTGCCAGCAGCTTGTTCGGGGAGAATGAAAAACTGTTTTTT. Translated, it gives CASSLFGENEKLFF.

Many counts were recorded for this clone. V gene TRBV6-5 combines with J gene TRBJ1-2; 12 bases are shared with TRBD1. From germline, CDR1 is MNHEY and CDR2 SVGAGI. The CDR3 extends over 15 amino acids. The J segment lost 6 bases and the V segment lost 6 bases, leaving 8 bases of the junction unmatched. CDR3 amino acids: CASSLGTGGGHGYTF. Written as DNA, the CDR3 is TGTGCCAGCAGCCTAGGGACAGGGGGCGGTCATGGCTACACCTTC.

This clone was observed a handful of times. The chain has TRBV7-9 and TRBJ2-2; unclear D gene. Trimming cost V 1 base and J 7 bases, with 7 bases left between them. Germline V gene sequence: CDR1 SEHNR, CDR2 FQNEAQ (reference sequence). This CDR3 is built from 13 residues. CDR3 sequence (DNA): TGTGCCAGCAGCTTAGTCGAGAGCGGGGAGCTGTTTTTT. Its translation is CASSLVESGELFF.